The 32 T cell receptor beta chains below come from one sample, sequenced in a study of blood T cell repertoires in COVID-19. Here immunoSEQ multiplex PCR was the method, and the copy in TCRdb shows in-frame clones only, minus some. The table lists approximately 300,000 clones, around 85% of them singletons. Sequenced input: peripheral blood. These receptors were obtained from a woman aged 45-65 years with active or convalescent COVID-19.

This chain's CDR3 is CSVEVGGGNEKLFF. The CDR3 DNA is TGCAGCGTTGAAGTAGGGGGGGGTAATGAAAAACTGTTTTTT. This chain links TRBV29-1 with TRBJ1-4; tentatively, D is TRBD1 (6 bases). The CDR3 has 14 amino acids. In germline, CDR1 is SQVTM, CDR2 ANQGSEA. V lost 1 base, J lost 4 bases, and 10 bases lay in between.

This chain joins TRBV6-1 and TRBJ1-4, with 7 positions matching TRBD1. The J segment lost 6 bases and the V segment lost 2 bases, leaving 3 bases of the junction unmatched. Germline CDR1 and CDR2: MNHNS and SASEGT. The CDR3 runs to 14 residues. The CDR3 region is CASSERGTDEKLFF. The CDR3 DNA is TGTGCCAGCAGTGAAAGGGGGACAGATGAAAAACTGTTTTTT.

V is TRBV7-2 and J is TRBJ2-7; tentative D call: TRBD2 (6 bases). CDR3 length equals 15 residues. CDR1 and CDR2 (germline): SGHTA, FQGNSA. V was clipped by 4 bases and J by 0 bases, with 13 bases between them. CDR3 amino acids: CASSSLGGGSYEQYF. Written as DNA, the CDR3 is TGTGCCAGCAGCTCCTTGGGGGGTGGCTCCTACGAGCAGTACTTC.

This chain connects TRBV25-1 to TRBJ1-2; 9 bases agree with TRBD1. CDR3 length equals 15 residues. Germline lookup yields CDR1 MGHDK and CDR2 SYGVNS. Trimming cost V 2 bases and J 4 bases; bases outside gene matches: 5. DNA of the CDR3: TGTGCCAGCAGTGAAGGGGACAGGGCCGTCTATGGCTACACCTTC. Translated: CASSEGDRAVYGYTF.

A single count supports this clone. The chain joins TRBV19 to TRBJ1-5; the match to TRBD1 covers 8 bases. After removal of 6 bases from V and 5 bases from J, the junction contained 6 bases not matched to a gene. The CDR3 consists of 14 residues. Germline lookup yields CDR1 LNHDA and CDR2 SQIVND (reference sequence). The CDR3 DNA reads TGTGCCAGTAGGCCAGGACAGGGCGATCAGCCCCAGCATTTT. Amino acids: CASRPGQGDQPQHF.

The rearrangement joins TRBV7-2 to TRBJ2-1; 8 nucleotides agree with TRBD2. J was trimmed by 10 bases and V by 5 bases; bases with no gene match: 10. The CDR3 has 14 residues. Germline V gene data show CDR1 as SGHTA and CDR2 as FQGNSA. CDR3: CASSPDFGRGEQFF. The DNA for the CDR3 is TGTGCCAGCAGCCCCGACTTCGGGAGGGGAGAGCAGTTCTTC.

V usage is TRBV7-8 and J usage is TRBJ2-1, with 7 bases fitting TRBD2. The junction had 12 bases not matched to a gene; V was cut back by 7 bases and J by 9 bases. The CDR3 covers 14 residues. In germline, CDR1 is SGHVS, CDR2 FQNEAQ. The CDR3 DNA follows: TGTGCCAGCAACGCCGGGCGTGGCGGGAGTGAGCAGTTCTTC. It yields the protein CASNAGRGGSEQFF.

The rearrangement links TRBV21-1 to TRBJ2-2; the listed D gene, TRBD2, was not tested against the DNA. TRBV21-1 is classified as a pseudogene. The CDR3 totals 14 residues. The CDR3 sequence is CASEREFNTGELFF. In DNA form, the CDR3 reads TGTGCCAGCGAGCGGGAGTTTAACACCGGGGAGCTGTTTTTT.

The table lists this clone with a few counts. The chain couples TRBV19 to TRBJ1-6; D is perhaps TRBD1 (5 bases). This CDR3 region has 13 residues. V lost 4 bases to trimming and J lost 10 bases, with 11 bases between them. Germline V gene sequence: CDR1 LNHDA, CDR2 SQIVND (reference sequence). CDR3 in amino acids: CASSTGWRSPLHF. For the CDR3, the DNA is TGTGCCAGTAGTACAGGGTGGCGGTCACCCCTCCACTTT.

V usage is TRBV7-2 and J usage is TRBJ2-3; D is unresolved. V was pared by 4 bases and J by 2 bases, with 7 bases between. CDR3 length: 13 amino acids. Germline V gene lookup returns CDR1 SGHTA and CDR2 FQGNSA. The CDR3 is CASSYYPTDTQYF. The CDR3 nucleotides read TGTGCCAGCAGCTACTACCCCACAGATACGCAGTATTTT.

The CDR3 is CASSSRAGGVYEQYF. The CDR3, as DNA: TGTGCCAGCAGTTCGAGAGCGGGAGGGGTCTACGAGCAGTACTTC. The chain is built from TRBV28 and TRBJ2-7; 10 bases align to TRBD2. Trimming cost V 4 bases and J 3 bases; bases outside gene matches: 6. The CDR3 has 15 residues. From germline, CDR1 is MDHEN and CDR2 SYDVKM.

This sequence joins TRBV5-5 and TRBJ1-2, with D tentatively TRBD1 (5 bases). Germline CDR1 and CDR2: SGHKS and YYEKEE (reference sequence). Trimming pared 1 base from V and 4 bases from J, leaving 20 bases between. CDR3 length: 17 amino acids. CDR3 bases: TGTGCCAGCAGCTTGTTGCAGGGACTGTTAACCTCCTATGGCTACACCTTC. Protein: CASSLLQGLLTSYGYTF.

The V gene is TRBV11-2, the J gene TRBJ2-1, with TRBD2 identical over 9 bases. The V gene's germline CDR1 is SGHAT and CDR2 FQNNGV. This CDR3 spans 16 amino acids. V shed 1 base and J 9 bases; nucleotides not matched to a gene: 10. The CDR3 region is CASSLGASGKRGEQFF. DNA of the CDR3: TGTGCCAGCAGCTTAGGGGCTAGCGGGAAGCGCGGTGAGCAGTTCTTC.

This clone was found a few times. The V and J genes are TRBV9 and TRBJ2-7; D is undetermined. V lost 0 bases, J lost 2 bases, and 9 bases lay in between. This CDR3 comprises 14 residues. Germline-derived CDR1 and CDR2 are SGDLS and YYNGEE. The CDR3 DNA is TGTGCCAGCAGCGTAGGTATCGGTCCCTACGAGCAGTACTTC. Translation gives CASSVGIGPYEQYF.

The chain has TRBV28 and TRBJ2-1, with 8 bases aligning to TRBD1. The V gene's germline CDR1 is MDHEN and CDR2 SYDVKM. The CDR3 is made up of 16 amino acids. Unmatched junction bases numbered 8, after V lost 7 bases and J lost 0 bases. The CDR3 loop is CASNSRTGSSYNEQFF. Here the CDR3 DNA reads TGTGCCAGCAACTCCCGGACAGGGAGCTCCTACAATGAGCAGTTCTTC.

The gene calls are TRBV28 and TRBJ2-7, with 7 bases fitting TRBD1. Germline values: CDR1 MDHEN, CDR2 SYDVKM. J gave up 4 bases and V 6 bases, and 21 bases lay outside the gene matches. The CDR3 totals 18 residues. In DNA, the CDR3 is TGTGCCAGCAGCCACCTCGTTTCTAAGACAGGGCGCGTGTACGAGCAGTACTTC. It is translated as CASSHLVSKTGRVYEQYF.

The chain couples TRBV28 to TRBJ1-2; 9 positions agree with TRBD1. Germline CDR1 is MDHEN and CDR2 is SYDVKM. Trimming removed 8 bases from V and 2 bases from J; junction bases left unmatched: 12. There are 16 residues in the CDR3. The CDR3 region is CASRDRVRRSNYGYTF. CDR3 nucleotides: TGTGCCAGCCGGGACAGGGTCCGGCGGTCCAACTATGGCTACACCTTC.

This clone was detected only once. The CDR3 protein is CASKESSASTDTQYF. In DNA, the CDR3 is TGCGCCAGCAAGGAGTCCAGCGCCTCCACAGATACGCAGTATTTT. The chain has TRBV10-2 and TRBJ2-3; D is undetermined. Looked up from germline, CDR1 is WSHSY and CDR2 is SAAADI. The germline V and J ends were trimmed by 7 bases and 2 bases, with 16 bases remaining between them. CDR3 length: 15 amino acids.

This chain connects TRBV7-9 to TRBJ2-7; D possibly corresponds to TRBD2 (6 bases). Trimming shortened V by 3 bases and J by 2 bases, and 11 bases separated the two germline ends. The CDR3 length is 14 residues. Germline V gene lookup returns CDR1 SEHNR and CDR2 FQNEAQ (reference sequence). CDR3 nucleotide sequence: TGTGCCAGCAGCTTCGGGCGGGGAGCCTACGAGCAGTACTTC. The encoded protein is CASSFGRGAYEQYF.

This clone was recorded only once. This chain uses TRBV10-3 with TRBJ2-7, with 13 bases that match TRBD2. The CDR3 has 15 amino acids. The germline CDR1 and CDR2 sequences are ENHRY and SYGVKD. With 6 bases clipped from V and 4 bases from J, the junction kept 6 bases outside the gene matches. The CDR3 bases are TGTGCCATCAGCCCGGGACTAGCGGGAAGTTACGAGCAGTACTTC. Translating gives CAISPGLAGSYEQYF.

This chain connects TRBV7-9 to TRBJ1-4; D uncertain. Germline-derived CDR1 and CDR2 are SEHNR and FQNEAQ (reference sequence). Trimming took 3 bases from V and 1 from J, leaving 18 bases between them. The CDR3 length is 18 residues. The CDR3 region is CASSFSVSPERTNEKLFF. The DNA for the CDR3 is TGTGCCAGCAGCTTCTCGGTGAGCCCTGAACGAACTAATGAAAAACTGTTTTTT.

The chain has TRBV29-1 and TRBJ1-1, with 7 bases matching TRBD1. CDR3 length equals 16 residues. CDR1 is SQVTM, CDR2 ANQGSEA, per germline. V lost 7 bases to trimming and J lost 4 bases; unmatched junction nucleotides: 18. CDR3 loop: CSAGGGAAGGSTEAFF. DNA of the CDR3: TGCAGCGCGGGGGGTGGTGCGGCAGGGGGAAGCACTGAAGCTTTCTTT.

V usage is TRBV5-6 and J usage is TRBJ2-1; 7 positions match TRBD2. Germline loops: CDR1 SGHDT, CDR2 YYEEEE. With 6 bases clipped from V and 4 bases from J, the junction kept 10 bases outside the gene matches. This CDR3 is built from 15 residues. This chain's CDR3 is CASTTSGRGYNEQFF. DNA of the CDR3: TGTGCCAGCACTACATCGGGGAGGGGTTACAATGAGCAGTTCTTC.

This chain links TRBV30 with TRBJ1-1; D gene uncertain. V was shortened by 0 bases and J by 11 bases, with 10 bases between the two germline ends. This CDR3 has 11 amino acids. Germline V gene data show CDR1 as GTSNPN and CDR2 as SVGIG (reference sequence). The CDR3 region has the DNA TGTGCCTGGAGTGTACGGGTACGGGCTTTCTTT. Residues: CAWSVRVRAFF.

The chain is built from TRBV12-3 or TRBV12-4 and TRBJ1-2; 9 positions agree with TRBD1. Trimming took 6 bases from V and 9 from J; bases not matched to a gene: 8. CDR3 length: 13 residues. CDR3 nucleotide sequence: TGTGCCAGCAGCTGGGACAGGGAGATTAGCTACACCTTC. Protein product: CASSWDREISYTF.

The V gene is TRBV28, the J gene TRBJ2-2; no reliable D call. Germline CDR1 is MDHEN and CDR2 is SYDVKM. The CDR3 has 12 residues. Trimming pared 6 bases from V and 5 bases from J, leaving 7 bases between. The chain's CDR3 is CASSLPTGELFF. The CDR3 coding sequence is TGTGCCAGCAGCCTCCCGACCGGGGAGCTGTTTTTT. Variable domain in full (rest from reference TRBV28 and TRBJ2-2): DVKVTQSSRYLVKRTGEKVFLECVQDMDHENMFWYRQDPGLGLRLIYFSYDVKMKEKGDIPEGYSVSREKKERFSLILESASTNQTSMYLCASSLPTGELFFGEGSRLTVL.

V usage is TRBV6-4 and J usage is TRBJ2-1, with D possibly matching TRBD2 (5 bases). V gave up 3 bases and J gave up 8 bases, with 17 bases separating them. Germline CDR1 reads MRHNA; CDR2 reads SNTAGT. The CDR3 is made up of 15 amino acids. CDR3 DNA: TGTGCCAGCAGTGAGTTGACTACCGGAGGCGATGAGCAGTTCTTC. Its protein is CASSELTTGGDEQFF.

A few counts support this clone. J is TRBJ1-1 and V is TRBV12-5, with no clear D. The CDR3 covers 13 residues. Trimming took off 2 bases at V and 5 bases at J, with 9 bases between the two ends. Germline-derived CDR1 and CDR2 are LGHNT and FRNRAP. The CDR3 is CASGLRRETEAFF. The CDR3 nucleotides are TGTGCTAGTGGTTTGCGGCGGGAGACTGAAGCTTTCTTT.

V and J are TRBV2 and TRBJ1-1; D might be TRBD1 (5 bases). Trimming removed 0 bases from V and 1 base from J, with 9 bases in between. Germline loops: CDR1 SNHLY, CDR2 FYNNEI. CDR3 length: 15 amino acids. CDR3 nucleotides: TGTGCCAGCAGTGAAGCTAGGGGCGGGAACACTGAAGCTTTCTTT. Its translation is CASSEARGGNTEAFF.

The rearrangement joins TRBV7-2 to TRBJ2-4, with 12 bases aligning to TRBD2. The germline gives CDR1 SGHTA, CDR2 FQGNSA. CDR3 length: 18 amino acids. Unmatched junction bases numbered 13, after V lost 6 bases and J lost 4 bases. The CDR3 region has the DNA TGTGCCAGCAGACAACGAGCACTAGCGGGAGGTAGTAAAAACATTCAGTACTTC. Protein product: CASRQRALAGGSKNIQYF.

The rearrangement links TRBV19 to TRBJ2-1, with 10 bases fitting TRBD1. The length of the CDR3 is 15 residues. V lost 6 bases and J lost 5; bases outside the gene matches: 7. Per the germline V gene, CDR1 is LNHDA and CDR2 is SQIVND (reference sequence). The CDR3 region is CASSPDRGQNNEQFF. CDR3 in DNA: TGTGCCAGTAGCCCCGACAGGGGGCAGAACAATGAGCAGTTCTTC.

CDR3: CASRGQPATNEKLFF. CDR3 nucleotide sequence: TGTGCCAGCAGAGGACAGCCTGCAACTAATGAAAAACTGTTTTTT. This chain joins TRBV6-5 and TRBJ1-4; possible D gene TRBD1, 6 bases. CDR3 size: 15 residues. Per the germline V gene, CDR1 is MNHEY and CDR2 is SVGAGI. V lost 6 bases to trimming and J lost 0 bases, with 11 bases between them.